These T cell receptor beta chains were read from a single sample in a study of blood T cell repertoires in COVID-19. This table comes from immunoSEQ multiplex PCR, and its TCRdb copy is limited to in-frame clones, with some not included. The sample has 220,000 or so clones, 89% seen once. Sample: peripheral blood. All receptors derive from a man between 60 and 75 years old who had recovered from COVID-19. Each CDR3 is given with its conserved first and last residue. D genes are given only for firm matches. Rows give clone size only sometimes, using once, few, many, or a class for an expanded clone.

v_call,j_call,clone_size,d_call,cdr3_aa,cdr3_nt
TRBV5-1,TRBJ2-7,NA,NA,CASSSGHGGIYEQYF,TGCGCCAGCAGCTCGGGACACGGGGGGATCTACGAGCAGTACTTC
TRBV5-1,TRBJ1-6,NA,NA,CASSFGSDNSPLHF,TGCGCCAGCAGCTTTGGCAGTGATAATTCACCCCTCCACTTT
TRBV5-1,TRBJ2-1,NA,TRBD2,CASSWGTSTNNEQFF,TGCGCCAGCAGCTGGGGGACTAGTACTAACAATGAGCAGTTCTTC
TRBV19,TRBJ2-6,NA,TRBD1,CASSSGQGAFSGANVLTF,TGTGCCAGTAGTTCAGGACAGGGGGCTTTTTCCGGGGCCAACGTCCTGACTTTC
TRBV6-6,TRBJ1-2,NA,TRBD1,CASRYEYGQGGYTF,TGTGCCAGCAGATACGAATACGGACAGGGGGGCTACACCTTC
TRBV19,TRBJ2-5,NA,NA,CASSIQGRPQETQYF,TGTGCCAGTAGTATTCAGGGAAGGCCCCAAGAGACCCAGTACTTC
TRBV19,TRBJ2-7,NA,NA,CASSIGGVSSYEQYF,TGTGCCAGTAGTATCGGCGGGGTAAGCTCCTACGAGCAGTACTTC
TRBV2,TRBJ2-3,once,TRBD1,CASRGQGRTDTQYF,TGTGCCAGCAGAGGACAGGGTCGGACAGATACGCAGTATTTT
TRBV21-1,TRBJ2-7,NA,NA,CASSPAQRQRQSSYEQYF,TGTGCCAGCAGCCCCGCCCAAAGGCAGAGGCAGAGCTCCTACGAGCAGTACTTC
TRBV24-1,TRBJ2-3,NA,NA,CATSDSGLDTQYF,TGTGCCACCAGTGACAGCGGGCTGGATACGCAGTATTTT
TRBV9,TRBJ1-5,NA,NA,CASSAGGEGPQHF,TGTGCCAGCAGTGCCGGGGGAGAGGGACCCCAGCATTTT
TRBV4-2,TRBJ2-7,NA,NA,CASRAVLYPYEQYF,TGTGCCAGCCGAGCGGTCCTCTACCCCTACGAGCAGTACTTC
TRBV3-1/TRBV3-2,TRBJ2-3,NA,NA,CASSQTRGTQYF,TGTGCCAGCAGCCAGACCAGGGGTACGCAGTATTTT
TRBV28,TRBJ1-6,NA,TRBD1,CASSSTGARNSPLHF,TGTGCCAGCAGTTCGACAGGGGCGCGTAATTCACCCCTCCACTTT
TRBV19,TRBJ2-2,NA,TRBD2,CASSSGGTNTGELFF,TGTGCCAGTAGTAGCGGGGGGACGAACACCGGGGAGCTGTTTTTT
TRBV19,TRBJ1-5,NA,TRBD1,CASSRGLGSNQPQHF,TGTGCCAGCTCAAGGGGGCTGGGTAGCAATCAGCCCCAGCATTTT
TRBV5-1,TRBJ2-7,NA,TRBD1,CASLKTGPSYEQYF,TGCGCCAGCTTGAAGACAGGGCCATCCTACGAGCAGTACTTC
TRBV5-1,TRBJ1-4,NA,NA,CASSLYGGREKLFF,TGCGCCAGCAGCTTATATGGGGGCAGAGAAAAACTGTTTTTT
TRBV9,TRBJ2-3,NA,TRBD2,CASSSRGAGGPTDTQYF,TGTGCCAGCAGCTCAAGAGGAGCGGGAGGGCCCACAGATACGCAGTATTTT
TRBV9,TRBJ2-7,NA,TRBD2,CASSVELAGGIGWSEQYF,TGTGCCAGCAGCGTAGAACTAGCGGGAGGAATAGGGTGGTCCGAGCAGTACTTC
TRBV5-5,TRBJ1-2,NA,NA,CASSLGVGLNYGYTF,TGTGCCAGCAGCTTGGGGGTGGGGCTGAACTATGGCTACACCTTC
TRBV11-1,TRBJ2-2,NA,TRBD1,CASSFRDRGAGELFF,TGTGCCAGCAGCTTCCGGGACAGGGGGGCCGGGGAGCTGTTTTTT
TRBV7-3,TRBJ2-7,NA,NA,CASSLLGDYEQYF,TGTGCCAGCAGCTTACTCGGGGACTACGAGCAGTACTTC
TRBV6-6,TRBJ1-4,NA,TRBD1,CASSSRGLNDEKLFF,TGTGCCAGCAGTTCCAGGGGGCTTAATGATGAAAAACTGTTTTTT
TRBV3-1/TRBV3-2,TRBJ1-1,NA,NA,CASSQLYYPEAFF,TGTGCCAGCAGCCAACTCTACTACCCTGAAGCTTTCTTT
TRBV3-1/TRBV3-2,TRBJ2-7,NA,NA,CASSHLSYEQYF,TGTGCCAGCAGCCACCTCTCCTACGAGCAGTACTTC
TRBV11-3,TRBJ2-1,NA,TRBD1,CASSLRDSYNEQFF,TGTGCCAGCAGCTTAAGGGACAGCTACAATGAGCAGTTCTTC
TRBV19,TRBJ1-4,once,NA,CASSIELSTNNEKLFF,TGTGCCAGTAGTATAGAATTATCAACAAATAATGAAAAACTGTTTTTT
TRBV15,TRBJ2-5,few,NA,CATAGTAQETQYF,TGTGCCACCGCCGGGACTGCTCAAGAGACCCAGTACTTC
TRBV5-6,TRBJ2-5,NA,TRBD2,CASSSRTSGGFRQETQYF,TGTGCCAGCAGCTCTCGGACTAGCGGGGGGTTCCGACAAGAGACCCAGTACTTC
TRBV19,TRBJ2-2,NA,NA,CASSIGAGAGELFF,TGTGCCAGTAGTATTGGGGCAGGAGCCGGGGAGCTGTTTTTT
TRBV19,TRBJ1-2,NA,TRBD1,CASSSRDRVAGYTF,TGTGCCAGTAGTAGCCGGGACAGGGTAGCTGGCTACACCTTC
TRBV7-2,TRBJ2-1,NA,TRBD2,CASIRLAGGLNEQFF,TGTGCCAGCATTCGCTTAGCGGGGGGGCTAAATGAGCAGTTCTTC
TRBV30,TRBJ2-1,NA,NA,CAWETGTGRSNEQFF,TGTGCCTGGGAGACCGGGACTGGCCGTTCCAATGAGCAGTTCTTC